Below are 6 T cell receptor beta chains sequenced from a single sample in a study of CD8+CD57+ T cells in acquired aplastic anemia. According to the study, genomic DNA was the template for TCR beta VDJ and CDR3 profiling. TCRdb reprocessed the reads via MiXCR and lists one record per CDR3 protein. Of roughly 170,000 distinct CDR3 sequences in the sample, around 60% were seen once. The sequenced sample was sorted CD4+, CD8+, or CD8+CD57+ T cells (not recorded which) from PBMCs. Source of these receptors: a human donor in good health.

This clonotype appeared a few times. J is TRBJ1-5 and V is TRBV7-8, with no clear D. CDR1 is SGHVS and CDR2 is FQNEAQ in the germline V gene. V was pared by 4 bases and J by 3 bases, with 7 bases between. The CDR3 spans 13 residues. The CDR3, as DNA: TGTGCCAGCAGCTCCGGACTCAATCAGCCCCAGCATTTT. This sequence encodes CASSSGLNQPQHF.

This clonotype was picked up one time. This chain links TRBV5-6 with TRBJ2-7, with 7 bases lining up with TRBD1. The CDR3 totals 15 residues. V was pared by 0 bases and J by 0 bases, with 3 bases of the junction left unmatched. The germline CDR1 and CDR2 sequences are SGHDT and YYEEEE. The CDR3 region is CASSLDRGSSYEQYF. Written as DNA, the CDR3 is TGTGCCAGCAGCTTGGACAGGGGTAGCTCCTACGAGCAGTACTTC.

This sequence joins TRBV20-1 and TRBJ2-5; 9 bases map to TRBD1. The germline CDR1 and CDR2 sequences are DFQATT and SNEGSKA (reference sequence). The CDR3 spans 16 residues. J gave up 3 bases and V 6 bases, and 14 bases lay outside the gene matches. The CDR3 DNA is TGCAGTGCCATTGGGGACAGGGTGCGACCAGAAGAGACCCAGTACTTC. Translation: CSAIGDRVRPEETQYF.

The chain employs TRBV4-3 and TRBJ1-2; no clear D gene. The CDR3 contains 13 residues. V dropped 1 base and J dropped 5 bases, with 8 bases sitting between them. Looked up from germline, CDR1 is LGHNA and CDR2 is YSLEER. The CDR3 DNA follows: TGCGCCAGCAGCCAAGCCCGACGGTATGGCTACACCTTC. Protein product: CASSQARRYGYTF.

The chain joins TRBV20-1 to TRBJ2-1; TRBD2 aligns across 12 bases. With 0 bases clipped from V and 7 bases from J, the junction kept 4 bases outside the gene matches. CDR1 is DFQATT, CDR2 SNEGSKA, per germline (reference sequence). The CDR3 has 15 amino acids. As DNA, the CDR3 is TGCAGTGCTAGAGATCTAGCGGGGGGGCTGAATGAGCAGTTCTTC. Translated, it gives CSARDLAGGLNEQFF.

The chain is built from TRBV9 and TRBJ2-1; 8 bases agree with TRBD2. Germline CDR1 and CDR2: SGDLS and YYNGEE. This CDR3 has 15 residues. Germline trimming cut 0 bases from V and 6 bases from J; bases unmatched to any gene: 5. The CDR3 spells CASSVEGGRTNEQFF. CDR3 bases: TGTGCCAGCAGCGTAGAAGGCGGGAGGACCAATGAGCAGTTCTTC.